Below, 10 T cell receptor beta chains from the same sample are listed, as sequenced in a study of Graves' ophthalmopathy and Graves' hyperthyroidism. Amplified TCR beta CDR3 regions were obtained using RNA transcripts as template. RT-PCR in the first round used HTBI primers; a second-round multiplex PCR followed. MiXCR, applied by TCRdb to the multiplex PCR reads, yields one record per CDR3 protein. The sample yields 680,000 or so distinct CDR3 sequences, 22% seen once. The sequenced material came from peripheral blood. These receptors all stem from a woman in her late teens or twenties with stable Graves' hyperthyroidism. Some clones in this sample may be carry-over from other donors' samples.

This clonotype was seen more than once but under ten times. A much bigger clone sits one base away, suggesting this may be a read error. The chain recombines TRBV20-1 with TRBJ2-2, with D possibly matching TRBD2 (5 bases). This CDR3 region has 15 residues. Per germline, CDR1 DFQATT and CDR2 SNEGSKA (reference sequence). CDR3 residues: CSASSLREYTGELCF. CDR3 DNA sequence: TGCAGTGCTAGTTCTCTGAGGGAGTACACCGGGGAGCTGTGTTTT.

This clonotype was seen repeatedly, ten times or more. The chain joins TRBV7-3 to TRBJ2-2; the D is unclear. CDR3 length: 14 residues. Germline V gives CDR1 SGHTA, CDR2 FQGTGA. V shed 5 bases and J shed 6 bases, with 13 bases lying between them. The CDR3 loop reads CASSPQQSAGELFF. CDR3 nucleotide sequence: TGTGCCAGCAGCCCCCAACAGAGCGCCGGGGAGCTGTTTTTT.

This clonotype came up many times. The CDR3 sequence is CASSAQGPANTGELFF. The CDR3 nucleotides are TGTGCCAGCAGTGCGCAGGGGCCCGCGAACACCGGGGAGCTGTTTTTT. The chain has TRBV2 and TRBJ2-2; tentatively, D is TRBD1 (6 bases). The V gene's germline CDR1 is SNHLY and CDR2 FYNNEI. V was shortened by 4 bases and J by 0 bases, with 12 bases between the two germline ends. This CDR3 is 16 amino acids long. The full variable domain, completed using reference TRBV2 and TRBJ2-2, is EPEVTQTPSHQVTQMGQEVILRCVPISNHLYFYWYRQILGQKVEFLVSFYNNEISEKSEIFDDQFSVERPDGSNFTLKIRSTKLEDSAMYFCASSAQGPANTGELFFGEGSRLTVL.

This clonotype was detected ten times or more. The chain links TRBV2 to TRBJ2-5; TRBD2 aligns across 9 bases. The junction had 14 bases not matched to a gene; V was cut back by 5 bases and J by 4 bases. CDR1 and CDR2 from the germline V gene are SNHLY and FYNNEI. CDR3 length equals 17 residues. CDR3: CASSMIGLAWVRETQYF. Written as DNA, the CDR3 is TGTGCCAGCAGTATGATAGGACTAGCGTGGGTCCGAGAGACCCAGTACTTC.

The genes are TRBV27 and TRBJ2-7; 9 bases agree with TRBD1. V gave up 4 bases and J gave up 5 bases; unmatched junction bases: 9. This CDR3 is built from 15 residues. CDR1 and CDR2 from the germline V gene are MNHEY and SMNVEV (reference sequence). The CDR3 sequence: CASSSRGQGEHEQYF. The DNA of the CDR3 is TGTGCCAGCAGTTCCCGGGGACAGGGTGAGCACGAGCAGTACTTC.

This clonotype was found many times. The V and J genes are TRBV27 and TRBJ1-3, with 9 bases that match TRBD1. CDR1 and CDR2 from the germline V gene are MNHEY and SMNVEV (reference sequence). J gave up 1 base and V 5 bases, and 6 bases lay outside the gene matches. This CDR3 is 16 amino acids long. As DNA, the CDR3 is TGTGCCAGCAGTACACACAGGGGGCGGTCTGGAAACACCATATATTTT. Protein: CASSTHRGRSGNTIYF.

This clonotype appeared many times. V and J are TRBV5-1 and TRBJ2-5; D is undetermined. With 4 bases removed from V and 2 bases from J, the gap between germline ends came to 21 bases. Looked up from germline, CDR1 is SGHRS and CDR2 is YFSETQ. This CDR3 region has 17 residues. The CDR3 loop reads CASSPITRMGRQETQYF. The CDR3 nucleotides are TGCGCCAGCAGCCCCATTACAAGGATGGGCCGACAAGAGACCCAGTACTTC.

This clonotype was detected ten times or more. The chain is built from TRBV24-1 and TRBJ2-2; D gene unclear. Germline CDR1 is KGHDR and CDR2 is SFDVKD. V was pared by 4 bases and J by 3 bases, with 8 bases between. CDR3 length: 14 amino acids. CDR3 amino acids: CATSETTYTGELFF. For the CDR3, the DNA is TGTGCCACCAGTGAAACTACATACACCGGGGAGCTGTTTTTT.

V gene TRBV12-3 or TRBV12-4 combines with J gene TRBJ2-7, with D uncertain. V was trimmed by 1 base and J by 3 bases, leaving 7 bases between them. The CDR3 extends over 13 amino acids. CDR3 nucleotide sequence: TGTGCCAGCAGTTTAGGGGTCCGCTACGAGCAGTACTTC. This encodes CASSLGVRYEQYF.

The J gene is TRBJ2-7, the V gene TRBV9; 8 bases map to TRBD2. With 3 bases clipped from V and 5 bases from J, the junction kept 7 bases outside the gene matches. The CDR3 spans 14 residues. CDR1 SGDLS and CDR2 YYNGEE come from the germline V gene. The CDR3 nucleotides are TGTGCCAGCAGCGGCGGGGGGACGGGGGACGAGCAGTACTTC. As protein: CASSGGGTGDEQYF. The full variable domain, its missing parts supplied by reference TRBV9 and TRBJ2-7, is DSGVTQTPKHLITATGQRVTLRCSPRSGDLSVYWYQQSLDQGLQFLIQYYNGEERAKGNILERFSAQQFPDLHSELNLSSLELGDSALYFCASSGGGTGDEQYFGPGTRLTVT.